This T cell receptor (beta chain) is from a study of T cells in Graves' hyperthyroidism and ophthalmopathy. Diagnostic decisions used clinical symptoms, serum thyroxine and TRAb, thyroid ultrasound and orbital computed tomography. This clonotype was counted ten times or more. With 7 bases clipped from V and 2 bases from J, the junction kept 7 bases outside the gene matches. This CDR3 has 14 residues. Germline values: CDR1 MNHEY, CDR2 SVGEGT. Using RNA transcripts as the source, TCR beta CDR3 regions were amplified. In the first-round RT-PCR of the TCR CDR3, the HTBI primer set was used. TCRdb reprocessed the multiplex PCR reads with MiXCR, giving one entry per CDR3 protein. The sample shows 350,000 or so distinct CDR3 sequences, 15% to 20% of them seen only once.

The rearrangement links TRBV6-2 or TRBV6-3 to TRBJ2-5; 7 positions agree with TRBD2. This receptor was taken from a woman aged 40-49 years with Graves' ophthalmopathy. Sequenced input: blood. The CDR3 protein is CASTRDYYQETQYF. The CDR3 DNA reads as TGTGCCAGCACCCGGGACTATTATCAAGAGACCCAGTACTTC.